This is a list of T cell receptor beta chains from one sample in a study of blood T cell repertoires in COVID-19. Data came from immunoSEQ multiplex PCR; TCRdb stores just in-frame clones and leaves some out. The sample contains hundreds of thousands of clones, 70% to 85% of which appear only once. The sequencing input was peripheral blood. The receptors originated from a woman older than 75 with acute or convalescent COVID-19. Both conserved end residues are part of each CDR3. D genes are given only for firm matches. Where a row states a size, it is once, few, many or the class of an expanded clone; other rows omit it.

CDR3 DNA: TGTGCCAGCAGCCAAAACAGGGCCCCCGAGACCCAGTACTTC
CDR3 protein: CASSQNRAPETQYF
V gene: TRBV3-1/TRBV3-2
D gene: NA
clone size: NA
J gene: TRBJ2-5

CDR3 DNA: TGTGCCAGCAGTGTGACAGGGGTCTCCTACGAGCAGTACTTC
CDR3 protein: CASSVTGVSYEQYF
V gene: TRBV28
D gene: TRBD1
clone size: NA
J gene: TRBJ2-7

CDR3 DNA: TGTGCCAGTAGTAGAAGCCAATATGGACAGGGCGTCTCTGGAAACACCATATATTTT
CDR3 protein: CASSRSQYGQGVSGNTIYF
V gene: TRBV19
D gene: TRBD1
clone size: NA
J gene: TRBJ1-3

CDR3 DNA: TGCGCCAGCAGCTCTAGCGGGGGCTCCTACGAGCAGTACTTC
CDR3 protein: CASSSSGGSYEQYF
V gene: TRBV5-1
D gene: TRBD2
clone size: few
J gene: TRBJ2-7

CDR3 DNA: TGTGCCAGCAGCCAAGATTGGGGACTCGCTACCTACGAGCAGTACTTC
CDR3 protein: CASSQDWGLATYEQYF
V gene: TRBV4-2
D gene: NA
clone size: NA
J gene: TRBJ2-7

CDR3 DNA: TGTGCCAGCAGTCCCTCCTACCCCATGAATAGCGGCGGGGAGCTGTTTTTT
CDR3 protein: CASSPSYPMNSGGELFF
V gene: TRBV6-2/TRBV6-3
D gene: NA
clone size: once
J gene: TRBJ2-2

CDR3 DNA: TGTGCCAGCAGTCCCGACACCTACAATGAGCAGTTCTTC
CDR3 protein: CASSPDTYNEQFF
V gene: TRBV28
D gene: NA
clone size: NA
J gene: TRBJ2-1

CDR3 DNA: TGTGCTAGTGGTTTGTTGGGCAGCCCCAGCTCTAACTATGGCTACACCTTC
CDR3 protein: CASGLLGSPSSNYGYTF
V gene: TRBV12-5
D gene: NA
clone size: NA
J gene: TRBJ1-2

CDR3 DNA: TGCAGTGCTAGTAGCTCGCGAGACAATGAGCAGTTCTTC
CDR3 protein: CSASSSRDNEQFF
V gene: TRBV20-1
D gene: NA
clone size: NA
J gene: TRBJ2-1

CDR3 DNA: TGTGCCAGCAGCTCCTTGGACAGGGGACCTCTTGACTATGGCTACACCTTC
CDR3 protein: CASSSLDRGPLDYGYTF
V gene: TRBV7-3
D gene: TRBD1
clone size: NA
J gene: TRBJ1-2

CDR3 DNA: TGTGCCAGCAGCTTGTCAGGGGGCGATGGCTACACCTTC
CDR3 protein: CASSLSGGDGYTF
V gene: TRBV11-2
D gene: TRBD1
clone size: once
J gene: TRBJ1-2

CDR3 DNA: TGTGCCACCAGATCGGGGGGAAACAGGGTTTCAGGCGAGCAGTACTTC
CDR3 protein: CATRSGGNRVSGEQYF
V gene: TRBV15
D gene: NA
clone size: once
J gene: TRBJ2-7

CDR3 DNA: TGCGCCAGCCGCGGAGTGACAGGGACCTATGGCTACACCTTC
CDR3 protein: CASRGVTGTYGYTF
V gene: TRBV5-1
D gene: TRBD1
clone size: NA
J gene: TRBJ1-2

CDR3 DNA: TGTGCCAGCAGTTTCGCCGAGAGGGAGACCCAGTACTTC
CDR3 protein: CASSFAERETQYF
V gene: TRBV6-6
D gene: NA
clone size: NA
J gene: TRBJ2-5

CDR3 DNA: TGTGCCACCAGTCGAGACGGGAACTATGGCTACACCTTC
CDR3 protein: CATSRDGNYGYTF
V gene: TRBV24-1
D gene: NA
clone size: NA
J gene: TRBJ1-2

CDR3 DNA: TGTGCCAGCAGCCGGGCCGGGAGTGGCAACGTCCTGACTTTC
CDR3 protein: CASSRAGSGNVLTF
V gene: TRBV7-9
D gene: NA
clone size: NA
J gene: TRBJ2-6

CDR3 DNA: TGCGCCAGCAGTCCCGACAGGGTGAACACTGAAGCTTTCTTT
CDR3 protein: CASSPDRVNTEAFF
V gene: TRBV4-1
D gene: TRBD1
clone size: NA
J gene: TRBJ1-1

CDR3 DNA: TGCGCCAGCAGCTTGTACCCCGGGCAGGGTGACCCCTTCCCGGAGACCCAGTACTTC
CDR3 protein: CASSLYPGQGDPFPETQYF
V gene: TRBV5-1
D gene: NA
clone size: NA
J gene: TRBJ2-5

CDR3 DNA: TGTGCCAGCAGTTCGGCAGGTGGGGGTAGCGGGAGTCTCTACGAGCAGTACTTC
CDR3 protein: CASSSAGGGSGSLYEQYF
V gene: TRBV27
D gene: TRBD2
clone size: NA
J gene: TRBJ2-7

CDR3 DNA: TGTGCCAGCAGAGATAGCGGGAGACCCTACGAGCAGTACTTC
CDR3 protein: CASRDSGRPYEQYF
V gene: TRBV27
D gene: TRBD2
clone size: NA
J gene: TRBJ2-7

CDR3 DNA: TGTGCCAGCAGCTTAGGGGACTACGCAGATACGCAGTATTTT
CDR3 protein: CASSLGDYADTQYF
V gene: TRBV11-3
D gene: TRBD2
clone size: NA
J gene: TRBJ2-3

CDR3 DNA: TGTGCCAGCAGTCCTAGCGGGAGCGGAGAAAATGAGCAGTTCTTC
CDR3 protein: CASSPSGSGENEQFF
V gene: TRBV7-6
D gene: TRBD2
clone size: once
J gene: TRBJ2-1

CDR3 DNA: TGTGCCAGCAGCCCAACAGGGAAAGGGGCCACCGGGGAGCTGTTTTTT
CDR3 protein: CASSPTGKGATGELFF
V gene: TRBV6-2/TRBV6-3
D gene: NA
clone size: few
J gene: TRBJ2-2

CDR3 DNA: TGTGCCAGCAGCTTAATCGCCGGGACACCCGGGGAGAACACTGAAGCTTTCTTT
CDR3 protein: CASSLIAGTPGENTEAFF
V gene: TRBV7-3
D gene: NA
clone size: NA
J gene: TRBJ1-1

CDR3 DNA: TGCGCCAGCAGCCTTAACCCAGGGGGCGCCGACTATGGCTACACCTTC
CDR3 protein: CASSLNPGGADYGYTF
V gene: TRBV5-1
D gene: TRBD1
clone size: few
J gene: TRBJ1-2

CDR3 DNA: TGCGCCAGCAGCCACCGGACAGGGACCTACGAGCAGTACTTC
CDR3 protein: CASSHRTGTYEQYF
V gene: TRBV4-1
D gene: TRBD1
clone size: NA
J gene: TRBJ2-7

CDR3 DNA: TGTGCCAGCAGCTCAGCGAGGTCAATCGGGGCCTACGAGCAGTACTTC
CDR3 protein: CASSSARSIGAYEQYF
V gene: TRBV7-9
D gene: NA
clone size: NA
J gene: TRBJ2-7